Below, 4 T cell receptor beta chains from the same sample are listed, as sequenced in a study of blood T cell repertoires in COVID-19. Data came from immunoSEQ multiplex PCR; TCRdb stores just in-frame clones and leaves some out. The sample shows approximately 140,000 clones, approximately 90% of them seen only once. The sequenced sample consisted of peripheral blood. These receptors came from a human donor with COVID-19, enrolled during active disease. The donor label of this sample is uncertain.

The V call is TRBV18, the J call TRBJ2-1; 12 nucleotides align to TRBD1. This CDR3 has 16 residues. The germline V gene has CDR1 KGHSH and CDR2 LQKENI. V trimming: 3 bases; J trimming: 5 bases; junction bases outside the gene matches: 5. This chain's CDR3 is CASSPYGTGGHNEQFF. The CDR3 region has the DNA TGTGCCAGCTCACCTTACGGGACAGGGGGCCACAATGAGCAGTTCTTC.

V gene TRBV27 combines with J gene TRBJ1-2; TRBD1 agrees at 7 bases. This CDR3 contains 13 residues. Germline V gene sequence: CDR1 MNHEY, CDR2 SMNVEV (reference sequence). V lost 5 bases and J lost 2; bases outside the gene matches: 2. The DNA of the CDR3 is TGTGCCAGCAGTCGACAGGGAAACTATGGCTACACCTTC. Its translation is CASSRQGNYGYTF.

The V call is TRBV19, the J call TRBJ2-2; 11 bases are shared with TRBD2. The CDR3 is made up of 17 amino acids. The germline gives CDR1 LNHDA, CDR2 SQIVND (reference sequence). The V gene end was trimmed by 5 bases and the J gene end by 4 bases; junction bases not matched to a gene: 9. The CDR3 DNA is TGTGCCAGTAGTTGGGCTAGCGGGGGGCTTATCACCGGGGAGCTGTTTTTT. Translated, it gives CASSWASGGLITGELFF.

The chain has TRBV19 and TRBJ1-2, with no clear D. The germline gives CDR1 LNHDA, CDR2 SQIVND (reference sequence). The CDR3 sequence is 9 residues long. The V end lost 11 bases, the J end lost 8 bases, and 9 bases lay between the germline ends. The CDR3 region has the DNA TGTGCCCGGTTTTGGGGCTACACCTTC. It translates to CARFWGYTF.